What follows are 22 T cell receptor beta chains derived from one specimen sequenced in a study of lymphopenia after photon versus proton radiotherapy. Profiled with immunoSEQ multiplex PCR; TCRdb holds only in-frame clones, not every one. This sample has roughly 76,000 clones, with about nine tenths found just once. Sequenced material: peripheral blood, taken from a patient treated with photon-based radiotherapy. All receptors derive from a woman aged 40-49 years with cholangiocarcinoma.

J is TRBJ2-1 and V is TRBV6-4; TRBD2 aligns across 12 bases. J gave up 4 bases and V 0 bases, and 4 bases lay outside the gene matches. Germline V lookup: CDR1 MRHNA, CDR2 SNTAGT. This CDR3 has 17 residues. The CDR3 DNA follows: TGTGCCAGCAGTGACTCGTCTAGCGGGGGGGATTACAATGAGCAGTTCTTC. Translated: CASSDSSSGGDYNEQFF.

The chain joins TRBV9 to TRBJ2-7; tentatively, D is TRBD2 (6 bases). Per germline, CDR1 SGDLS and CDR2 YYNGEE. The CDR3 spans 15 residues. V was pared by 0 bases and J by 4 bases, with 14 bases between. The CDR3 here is CASSVEGLPQYEQYF. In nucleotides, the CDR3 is TGTGCCAGCAGCGTAGAGGGACTCCCGCAGTACGAGCAGTACTTC.

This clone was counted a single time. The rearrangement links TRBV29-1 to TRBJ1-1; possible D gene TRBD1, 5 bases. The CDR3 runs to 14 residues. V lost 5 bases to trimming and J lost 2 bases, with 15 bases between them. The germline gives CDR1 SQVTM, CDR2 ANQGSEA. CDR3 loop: CSVRTHMANTEAFF. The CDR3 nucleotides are TGCAGCGTTCGGACACACATGGCAAACACTGAAGCTTTCTTT.

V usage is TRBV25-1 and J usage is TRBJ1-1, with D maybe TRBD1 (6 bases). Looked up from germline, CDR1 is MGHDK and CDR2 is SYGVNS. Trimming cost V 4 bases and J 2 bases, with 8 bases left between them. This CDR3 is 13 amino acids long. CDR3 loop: CASSVQGNTEAFF. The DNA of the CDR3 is TGTGCCAGCAGTGTACAGGGTAACACTGAAGCTTTCTTT.

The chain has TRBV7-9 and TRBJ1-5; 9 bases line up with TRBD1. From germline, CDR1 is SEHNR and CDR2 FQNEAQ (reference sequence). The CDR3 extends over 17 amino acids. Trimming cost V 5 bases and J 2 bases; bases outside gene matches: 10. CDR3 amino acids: CASSPGGTGLGNQPQHF. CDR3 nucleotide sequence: TGTGCCAGCAGCCCAGGGGGGACAGGGCTCGGCAATCAGCCCCAGCATTTT.

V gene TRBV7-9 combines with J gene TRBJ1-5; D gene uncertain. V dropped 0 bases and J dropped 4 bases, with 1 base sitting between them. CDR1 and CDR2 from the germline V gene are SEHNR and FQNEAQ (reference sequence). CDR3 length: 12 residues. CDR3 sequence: CASSLANQPQHF. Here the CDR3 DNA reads TGTGCCAGCAGCTTAGCTAATCAGCCCCAGCATTTT.

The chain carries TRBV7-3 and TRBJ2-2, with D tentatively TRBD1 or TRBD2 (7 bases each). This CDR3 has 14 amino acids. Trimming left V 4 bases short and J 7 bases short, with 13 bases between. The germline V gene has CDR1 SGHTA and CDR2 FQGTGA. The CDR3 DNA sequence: TGTGCCAGCAGCTCCCAGGGGGGGATCGGGGAGCTGTTTTTT. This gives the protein CASSSQGGIGELFF.

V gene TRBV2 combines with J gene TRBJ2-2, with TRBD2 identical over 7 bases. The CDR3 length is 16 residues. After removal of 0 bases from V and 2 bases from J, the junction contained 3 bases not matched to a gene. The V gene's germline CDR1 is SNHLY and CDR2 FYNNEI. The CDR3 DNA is TGTGCCAGCAGTGAAGCAAGGGGACTAAACACCGGGGAGCTGTTTTTT. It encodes CASSEARGLNTGELFF.

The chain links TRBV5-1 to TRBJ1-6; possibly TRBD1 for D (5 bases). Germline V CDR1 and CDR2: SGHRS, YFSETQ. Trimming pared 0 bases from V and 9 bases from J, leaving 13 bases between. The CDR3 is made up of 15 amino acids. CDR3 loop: CASSLEAGRGSPLHF. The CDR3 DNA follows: TGCGCCAGCAGCTTGGAGGCAGGTAGGGGTTCACCCCTCCACTTT.

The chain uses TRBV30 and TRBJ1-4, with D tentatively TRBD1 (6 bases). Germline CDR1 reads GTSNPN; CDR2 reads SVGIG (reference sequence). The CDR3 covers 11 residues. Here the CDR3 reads CAEGTNEKLFF. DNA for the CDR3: TGTGCGGAGGGGACAAATGAAAAACTGTTTTTT.

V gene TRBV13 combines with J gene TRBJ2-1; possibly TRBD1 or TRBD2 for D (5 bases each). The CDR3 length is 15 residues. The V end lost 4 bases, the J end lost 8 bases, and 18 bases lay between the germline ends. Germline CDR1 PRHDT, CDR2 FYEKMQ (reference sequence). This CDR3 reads CASSSTAPTRDEQFF. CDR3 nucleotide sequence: TGTGCCAGCAGCTCGACAGCCCCCACGAGGGATGAGCAGTTCTTC.

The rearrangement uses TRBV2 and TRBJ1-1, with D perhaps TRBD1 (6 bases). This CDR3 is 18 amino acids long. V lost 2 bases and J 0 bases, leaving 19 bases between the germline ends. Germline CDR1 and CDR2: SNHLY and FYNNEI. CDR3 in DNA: TGTGCCAGCAGTGAAAGGGGGAATACCGGCATAATGAACACTGAAGCTTTCTTT. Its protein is CASSERGNTGIMNTEAFF.

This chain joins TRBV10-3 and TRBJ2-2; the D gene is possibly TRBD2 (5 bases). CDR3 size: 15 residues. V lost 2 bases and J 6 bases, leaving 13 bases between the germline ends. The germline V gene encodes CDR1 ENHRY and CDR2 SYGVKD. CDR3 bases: TGTGCCATCAGTGAGCGGCAGCGGAATGCCGGGGAGCTGTTTTTT. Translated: CAISERQRNAGELFF.

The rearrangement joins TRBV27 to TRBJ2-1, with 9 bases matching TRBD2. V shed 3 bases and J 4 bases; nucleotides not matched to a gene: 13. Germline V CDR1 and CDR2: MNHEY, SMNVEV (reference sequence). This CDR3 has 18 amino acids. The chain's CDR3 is CASSFYGVAGAGYNEQFF. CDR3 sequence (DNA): TGTGCCAGCAGTTTTTATGGCGTAGCGGGAGCGGGGTACAATGAGCAGTTCTTC.

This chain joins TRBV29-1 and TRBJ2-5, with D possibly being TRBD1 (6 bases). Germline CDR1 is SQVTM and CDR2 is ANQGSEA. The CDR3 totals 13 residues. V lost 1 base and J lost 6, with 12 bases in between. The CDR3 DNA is TGCAGCGTTGAAGGCAGCAGGGGCAAGACCCAGTACTTC. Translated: CSVEGSRGKTQYF.

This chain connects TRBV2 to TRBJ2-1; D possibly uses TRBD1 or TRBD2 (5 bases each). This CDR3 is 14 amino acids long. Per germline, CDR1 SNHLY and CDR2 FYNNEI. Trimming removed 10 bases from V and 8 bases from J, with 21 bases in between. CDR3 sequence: CATAGQLERDEQFF. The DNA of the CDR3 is TGTGCCACCGCAGGGCAGCTCGAGAGGGATGAGCAGTTCTTC.

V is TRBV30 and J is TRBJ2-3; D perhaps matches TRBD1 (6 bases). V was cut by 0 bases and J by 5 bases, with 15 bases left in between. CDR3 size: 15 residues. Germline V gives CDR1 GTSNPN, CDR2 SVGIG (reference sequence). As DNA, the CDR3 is TGTGCCTGGAGTGTACGCAGGGGCATCGGAGATACGCAGTATTTT. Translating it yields CAWSVRRGIGDTQYF.

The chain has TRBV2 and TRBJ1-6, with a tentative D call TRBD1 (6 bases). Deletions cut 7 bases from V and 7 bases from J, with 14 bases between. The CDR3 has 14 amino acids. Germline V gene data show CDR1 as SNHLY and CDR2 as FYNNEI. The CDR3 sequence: CASTPGQLNSPLHF. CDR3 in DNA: TGTGCCAGCACCCCAGGACAGCTAAATTCACCCCTCCACTTT.

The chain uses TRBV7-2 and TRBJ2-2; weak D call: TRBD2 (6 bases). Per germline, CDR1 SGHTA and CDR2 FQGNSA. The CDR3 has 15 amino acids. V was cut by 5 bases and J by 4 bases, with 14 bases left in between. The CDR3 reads CASSIGTGRTGELFF. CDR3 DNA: TGTGCCAGCAGCATCGGGACTGGGCGCACCGGGGAGCTGTTTTTT.

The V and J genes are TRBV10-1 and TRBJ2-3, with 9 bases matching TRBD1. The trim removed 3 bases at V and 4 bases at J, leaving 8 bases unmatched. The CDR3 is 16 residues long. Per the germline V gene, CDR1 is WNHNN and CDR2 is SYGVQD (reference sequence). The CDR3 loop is CASSDPGTGYPDTQYF. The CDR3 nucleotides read TGCGCCAGCAGTGATCCGGGGACAGGGTACCCAGATACGCAGTATTTT.

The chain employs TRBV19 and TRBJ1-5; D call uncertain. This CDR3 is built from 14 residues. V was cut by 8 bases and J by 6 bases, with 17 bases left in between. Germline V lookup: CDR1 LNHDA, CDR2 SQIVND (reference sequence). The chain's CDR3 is CASQTAETFQPQHF. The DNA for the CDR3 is TGTGCCAGTCAGACGGCCGAGACCTTTCAGCCCCAGCATTTT.

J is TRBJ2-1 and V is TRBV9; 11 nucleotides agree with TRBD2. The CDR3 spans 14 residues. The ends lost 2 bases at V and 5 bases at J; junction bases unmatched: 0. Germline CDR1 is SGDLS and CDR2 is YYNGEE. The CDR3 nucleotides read TGTGCCAGCAGCGTGGGACTAGCGGACAATGAGCAGTTCTTC. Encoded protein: CASSVGLADNEQFF.